A single sample gave rise to the 8 T cell receptor beta chains below, sequenced in a study of shared clonotypes between healthy human individuals. Assay: immunoSEQ multiplex PCR; the TCRdb copy retains only in-frame clones and omits some. The table lists roughly 500,000 clones, roughly 78% of them singletons. The sequencing sample was made of PBMCs. The source of these receptors is a woman between 40 and 50 years old in good health. Some clones in this sample may be carry-over from other donors' samples.

The chain combines TRBV27 with TRBJ2-1; D is perhaps TRBD2 (5 bases). The germline CDR1 and CDR2 sequences are MNHEY and SMNVEV (reference sequence). There are 15 residues in the CDR3. Trimming pared 6 bases from V and 8 bases from J, leaving 20 bases between. CDR3 sequence (DNA): TGTGCCAGCAGCCCTACTAGAGGTTACAGTGATGAGCAGTTCTTC. Amino acids: CASSPTRGYSDEQFF.

The rearrangement links TRBV7-9 to TRBJ2-5, with D hard to call. Germline-derived CDR1 and CDR2 are SEHNR and FQNEAQ (reference sequence). This CDR3 is 13 amino acids long. V was trimmed by 1 base and J by 4 bases, leaving 7 bases between them. The CDR3 nucleotides are TGTGCCAGCAGCTTAGTGGCAGCAGAGACCCAGTACTTC. It translates to CASSLVAAETQYF. The entire variable domain, with the rest obtained from reference TRBV7-9 and TRBJ2-5, is as follows: DTGVSQNPRHKITKRGQNVTFRCDPISEHNRLYWYRQTLGQGPEFLTYFQNEAQLEKSRLLSDRFSAERPKGSFSTLEIQRTEQGDSAMYLCASSLVAAETQYFGPGTRLLVL.

The table lists this clone with a count of one. This chain uses TRBV4-1 with TRBJ1-2; 7 positions agree with TRBD1. The CDR3 loop spans 14 amino acids. Trimming cost V 0 bases and J 2 bases; bases outside gene matches: 0. Germline CDR1 is MGHRA and CDR2 is YSYEKL. The DNA of the CDR3 is TGCGCCAGCAGCCAAGACAGGGGGAACTATGGCTACACCTTC. Protein sequence: CASSQDRGNYGYTF.

CDR3: CASSSGTLAYEQYF. The CDR3 DNA reads as TGTGCCAGCAGCTCCGGGACACTAGCCTACGAGCAGTACTTC. The chain is built from TRBV7-2 and TRBJ2-7; TRBD1 might be the D (6 bases). Germline loops: CDR1 SGHTA, CDR2 FQGNSA. Deletions cut 4 bases from V and 2 bases from J, with 12 bases between. The CDR3 extends over 14 amino acids.

This chain connects TRBV7-3 to TRBJ2-1; TRBD2 agrees at 15 bases. Germline CDR1 and CDR2: SGHTA and FQGTGA. The CDR3 sequence is 20 residues long. Losses at the gene ends were 2 bases for V and 4 bases for J; bases not matched to a gene: 12. In DNA, the CDR3 is TGTGCCAGCAGCTTACGGATGGGACTAGCGGGAGGAGTCAAATACAATGAGCAGTTCTTC. Amino acids: CASSLRMGLAGGVKYNEQFF.

V is TRBV28 and J is TRBJ1-3; D unclear. The V and J ends lost 6 bases and 4 bases respectively, with 10 bases between them. The CDR3 has 13 residues. Germline V gene sequence: CDR1 MDHEN, CDR2 SYDVKM. In DNA, the CDR3 is TGTGCCAGCAGCAAGACTCGAGGAAACACCATATATTTT. As protein: CASSKTRGNTIYF.

Worth noting for this clone: A far bigger clonotype differs at one base, so this is likely a read error. The CDR3, as DNA: TGTGCCAGCACCTCGAGGGGGACGGCGACTGGAGCTTTCTTT. This codes for CASTSRGTATGAFF. This chain links TRBV6-5 with TRBJ1-1, with D perhaps TRBD1 (6 bases). The CDR3 runs 14 residues. Germline CDR1 MNHEY, CDR2 SVGAGI.

This clone was seen only once. The sample has other DNA sequences that encode this CDR3 too. The V gene is TRBV2, the J gene TRBJ1-3; D unclear. The V gene lost 3 bases and the J gene lost 4 bases, with 4 bases spanning the gap. Germline lookup yields CDR1 SNHLY and CDR2 FYNNEI. The CDR3 is made up of 12 amino acids. DNA for the CDR3: TGTGCCAGCAGTGAGACAGGAAACACCATATATTTT. It codes for CASSETGNTIYF.